This T cell receptor beta chain stems from a study of somatic mutations in cytotoxic T cells in rheumatoid arthritis. Findings and limits, study-wide: Patients with rheumatoid arthritis, but not healthy controls, had CD8+ clonality that increased with age. Patients with a largest CD8+ clone exceeding 20% of CD8+ cells numbered about an eighth of the 65.

The method was immunoSEQ multiplex PCR; TCRdb's version includes in-frame clones alone and lacks a portion of them. Of 15,000 to 20,000 clones in the sample, around 77% were seen once. As for this clone: Its matching antigen is unknown.

Germline V lookup: CDR1 MNHNS, CDR2 SASEGT. V lost 3 bases to trimming and J lost 2 bases; unmatched junction nucleotides: 4. The CDR3 spans 16 residues. The V and J genes are TRBV6-1 and TRBJ2-3, with TRBD1 identical over 11 bases. Sequences were obtained from CD8+ T cells sorted from blood. This TCR derives from an adult with rheumatoid arthritis. CDR3 DNA: TGTGCCAGCAGTGACGGGGACAGGGGGTCCACAGATACGCAGTATTTT. Translated, it gives CASSDGDRGSTDTQYF.